Sequencing of this TCR beta chain was carried out in a study of blood T cell repertoires in COVID-19 (dated by TCRdb to 2019 to 2021). For the wider study: The collaborator samples originated in the United States, Italy and Spain and spanned the acute and convalescent phases of COVID-19. The repertoires were released in a freely available public database meant as a resource for research on the immune response to SARS-CoV-2. The material from the prospective study consisted of cDNA or gDNA derived from T cells, B-cell-depleted T cells, or PBMCs. Sample metadata almost always included a de-identified subject ID, COVID-19 status, age in years and sex. Samples were obtained from the ongoing ImmuneRACE study (first 160 participants) and from roughly 1,300 subjects provided by 6 global collaborators. Subjects who had been exposed to COVID-19, were actively infected with it, or had recovered from it provided the deeply sampled blood TCRbeta repertoires that made up the dataset. Where available, HLA class I and class II types were obtained from metadata supplied by the sample provider rather than from assay-based typing.

The paper as a whole reports these results and caveats: The quantity of clinical and demographic metadata differed by source and by participant and was supplied without curation.

Enrolling through a virtual design, the prospective study's participants ranged in age from roughly 18 to 95 years and lived across around 25 United States geographic areas. In the prospective study, cohorts were assigned on the basis of participant-reported clinical history obtained from a screening survey and a study questionnaire. Exposed participants were defined as having been in contact with someone with a PCR-confirmed or clinician-diagnosed COVID-19 case within 2 weeks of study entry. In the prospective study, whole blood, serum and a nasopharyngeal or oropharyngeal swab were collected from each participant by mobile phlebotomists. Participants in the prospective study had the option to provide additional blood draws and questionnaires over a roughly 2-month period. Prospective study blood samples were shipped either frozen or at room temperature before DNA extraction. Points on this clone: Its antigen has not been determined. No qualities accompany the bases; no much larger clone lies one base away.

TCRbeta CDR3 regions were amplified from genomic DNA using the immunoSEQ Assay, a bias-controlled multiplex PCR. The paper's processing steps were these. The number of nucleated cells in each sample was estimated by amplification of reference gene primers within the assay. Sequence reads were collapsed and filtered to measure the absolute abundance of every unique TCRbeta CDR3 rearrangement. Productive Simpson clonality was computed per sample as the square root of Simpson's diversity index over productive rearrangements. TCRdb provides this immuneACCESS table in a form limited to in-frame rearrangements. Some clones are lacking; in checked studies, under half of them reflect an unresolved V gene, and why the rest are absent is not known. For V, J and clone size, that table is used; D and trimming come from the DNA. The sample table holds fewer than 250,000 clones, of which nearly 90% were seen once. The ten largest make up over 12% of the sample.

CDR1 and CDR2 are drawn from the germline V gene (reference sequence): LNHDA, SQIVND. The V and J ends are trimmed by 5 bases and 0 bases, leaving 10 bases between them. Reading from cysteine to phenylalanine, the CDR3 counts 15 amino acids. Only CDR3 DNA remains: 45 bases, in frame from the first base. The sequencing input was PBMCs or T cells enriched from blood (not recorded which). The rearranged chain carries TRBV19 and TRBJ1-4, with the identity of the D gene unclear. This receptor was taken from a man younger than 45 who had been exposed to COVID-19. The CDR3 is CASSPQSATNEKLFF. The DNA sequence follows: TGTGCCAGTAGTCCCCAGTCTGCAACTAATGAAAAACTGTTTTTT.